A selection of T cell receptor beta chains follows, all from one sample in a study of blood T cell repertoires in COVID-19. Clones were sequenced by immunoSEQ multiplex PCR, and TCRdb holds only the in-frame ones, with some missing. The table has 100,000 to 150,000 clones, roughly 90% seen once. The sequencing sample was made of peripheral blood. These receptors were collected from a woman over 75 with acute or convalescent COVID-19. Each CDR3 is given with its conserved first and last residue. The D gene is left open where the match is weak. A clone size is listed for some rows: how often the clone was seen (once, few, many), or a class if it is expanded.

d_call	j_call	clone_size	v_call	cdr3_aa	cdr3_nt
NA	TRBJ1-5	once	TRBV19	CASNPRQADFNQPQHF	TGTGCCAGTAACCCACGACAGGCCGATTTCAATCAGCCCCAGCATTTT
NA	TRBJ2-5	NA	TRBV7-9	CASSFGTPGETQYF	TGTGCCAGCAGCTTTGGGACTCCGGGAGAGACCCAGTACTTC
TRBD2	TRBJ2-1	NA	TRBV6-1	CASSELGGGIYNEQFF	TGTGCCAGCAGTGAACTAGGCGGGGGGATCTACAATGAGCAGTTCTTC
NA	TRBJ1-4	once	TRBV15	CATSRDVAATNEKLFF	TGTGCCACCAGCAGAGATGTTGCAGCAACTAATGAAAAACTGTTTTTT
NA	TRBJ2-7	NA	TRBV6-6	CASSYSGAHYEQYF	TGTGCCAGCAGTTATTCGGGAGCCCACTACGAGCAGTACTTC
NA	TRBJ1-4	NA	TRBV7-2	CASSLQVSTNEKLFF	TGTGCCAGCAGCCTACAGGTTTCAACTAATGAAAAACTGTTTTTT
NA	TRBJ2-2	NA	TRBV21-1	CASSKVMGTGTGEAGELFF	TGTGCCAGCAGCAAAGTTATGGGCACCGGGACAGGGGAAGCCGGGGAGCTGTTTTTT
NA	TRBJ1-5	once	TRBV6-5	CASSYWDKDQPQHF	TGTGCCAGCAGTTACTGGGACAAGGATCAGCCCCAGCATTTT
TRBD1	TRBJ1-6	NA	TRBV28	CAARPGQGSPLHF	TGTGCCGCAAGACCGGGACAGGGCTCACCCCTCCACTTT
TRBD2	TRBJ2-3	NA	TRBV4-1	CASSREVASGYTSTDTQYF	TGCGCCAGCAGCCGGGAGGTGGCTAGCGGATATACTAGCACAGATACGCAGTATTTT
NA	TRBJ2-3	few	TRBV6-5	CASSPAPDTQYF	TGTGCCAGCAGTCCCGCGCCAGATACGCAGTATTTT
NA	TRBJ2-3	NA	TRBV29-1	CSVPPAEESDTQYF	TGCAGCGTCCCACCCGCCGAGGAGTCAGATACGCAGTATTTT
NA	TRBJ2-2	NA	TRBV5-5	CASSRNTGELFF	TGTGCCAGCAGCCGGAACACCGGGGAGCTGTTTTTT
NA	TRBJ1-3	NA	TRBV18	CASSRGRSSGNTIYF	TGTGCCAGCTCACGCGGTAGGAGCTCTGGAAACACCATATATTTT
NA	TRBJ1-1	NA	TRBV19	CASSLPLAGMNTEAFF	TGTGCCAGTAGTTTACCCTTGGCCGGGATGAACACTGAAGCTTTCTTT
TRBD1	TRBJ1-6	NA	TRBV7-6	CASSLEGQGASYNSPLHF	TGTGCCAGCAGCTTAGAGGGACAGGGGGCATCCTATAATTCACCCCTCCACTTT
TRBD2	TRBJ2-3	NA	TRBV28	CASALAGGVDTQYF	TGTGCCAGCGCACTAGCGGGTGGTGTAGATACGCAGTATTTT
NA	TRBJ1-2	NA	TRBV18	CASSPGRVGYTF	TGTGCCAGCTCACCAGGGCGGGTTGGCTACACCTTC
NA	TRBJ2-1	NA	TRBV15	CATSRDPWASSEQFF	TGTGCCACCAGCAGAGATCCGTGGGCCAGCAGTGAGCAGTTCTTC
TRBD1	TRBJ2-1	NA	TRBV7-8	CASSSDRGSYNEQFF	TGTGCCAGCAGCTCAGACAGGGGCAGCTACAATGAGCAGTTCTTC
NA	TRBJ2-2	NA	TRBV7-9	CASSAEIGELFF	TGTGCCAGCAGCGCGGAGATTGGGGAGCTGTTTTTT
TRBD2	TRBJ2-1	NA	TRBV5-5	CASSSLAGGYNEQFF	TGTGCCAGCAGCTCACTAGCGGGGGGGTACAATGAGCAGTTCTTC
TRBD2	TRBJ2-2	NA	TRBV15	CATSRGSGRASGELFF	TGTGCCACCAGCAGAGGTAGCGGGAGGGCCTCCGGGGAGCTGTTTTTT
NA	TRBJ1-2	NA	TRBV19	CASSISGEGNYGYTF	TGTGCCAGTAGTATATCTGGGGAGGGGAACTATGGCTACACCTTC
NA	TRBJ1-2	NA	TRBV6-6	CASRQGERQHYGYTF	TGTGCCAGCAGACAGGGAGAGAGGCAGCACTATGGCTACACCTTC
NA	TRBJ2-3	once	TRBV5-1	CASSLGQDLDTQYF	TGCGCCAGCAGCTTGGGACAGGATTTAGATACGCAGTATTTT
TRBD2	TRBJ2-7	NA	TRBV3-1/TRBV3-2	CASSPSGRSSYEQYF	TGTGCCAGCAGCCCTAGCGGGAGGTCTTCCTACGAGCAGTACTTC
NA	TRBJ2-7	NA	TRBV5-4	CASSNDRFIGEQYF	TGTGCCAGCAGCAATGACAGGTTTATAGGCGAGCAGTACTTC
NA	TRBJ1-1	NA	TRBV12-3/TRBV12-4	CASRLGGITEAFF	TGTGCCAGCAGACTCGGCGGGATCACTGAAGCTTTCTTT
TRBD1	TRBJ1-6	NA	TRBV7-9	CASSWSGGPLHF	TGTGCCAGCAGCTGGTCAGGGGGACCCCTCCACTTT
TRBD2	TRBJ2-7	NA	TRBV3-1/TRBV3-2	CASSGTSGRYEQYF	TGTGCCAGCAGCGGGACTAGCGGGAGGTACGAGCAGTACTTC
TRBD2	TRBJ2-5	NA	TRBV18	CASSRRLADNQETQYF	TGTGCCAGCTCACGTCGGCTAGCGGACAACCAAGAGACCCAGTACTTC
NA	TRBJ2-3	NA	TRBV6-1	CASSEGHHTDTQYF	TGTGCCAGCAGTGAAGGACACCACACAGATACGCAGTATTTT
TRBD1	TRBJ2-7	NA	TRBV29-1	CSVGTGGVSYEQYF	TGCAGCGTGGGGACAGGGGGCGTCTCCTACGAGCAGTACTTC
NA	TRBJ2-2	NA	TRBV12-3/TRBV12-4	CASSFSFGELFF	TGTGCCAGCAGTTTTAGCTTCGGGGAGCTGTTTTTT
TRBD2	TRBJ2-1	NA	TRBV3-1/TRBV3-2	CASSRAGGPDEQFF	TGTGCCAGCAGCCGGGCGGGAGGGCCCGATGAGCAGTTCTTC
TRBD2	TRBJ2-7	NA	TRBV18	CASSPSLAGVSYEQYF	TGTGCCAGCTCACCGTCTCTAGCGGGGGTGTCCTACGAGCAGTACTTC
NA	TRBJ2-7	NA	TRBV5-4	CASSSTDSEQYF	TGTGCCAGCAGCTCCACCGACTCCGAGCAGTACTTC
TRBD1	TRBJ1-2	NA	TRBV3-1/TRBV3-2	CASSQDRTGGYGYTF	TGTGCCAGCAGCCAAGATCGCACAGGGGGCTATGGCTACACCTTC
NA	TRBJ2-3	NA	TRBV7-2	CASSFQAPDTQYF	TGTGCCAGCAGCTTTCAGGCGCCGGATACGCAGTATTTT